The text below deals with one TCR beta chain. Generated by immunoSEQ multiplex PCR, the TCRdb table keeps only in-frame clones and is missing some. Of tens of thousands of clones listed, around 90% are singletons. This CDR3 has 15 amino acids. The V end was cut by 8 bases, the J end by 0 bases, with 14 bases between. CDR1 is SGHVS and CDR2 is FQNEAQ in the germline V gene. This record comes from a study of technical replicates of blood from several donors. Sequencing was carried out using T cells isolated from PBMCs. The clonotype originates from a human donor in good health. The chain has TRBV7-8 and TRBJ2-1; no firm D call. CDR3 loop: CASSPTFTSYNEQFF. The CDR3 DNA is TGTGCCAGCTCCCCTACCTTCACCTCCTACAATGAGCAGTTCTTC.